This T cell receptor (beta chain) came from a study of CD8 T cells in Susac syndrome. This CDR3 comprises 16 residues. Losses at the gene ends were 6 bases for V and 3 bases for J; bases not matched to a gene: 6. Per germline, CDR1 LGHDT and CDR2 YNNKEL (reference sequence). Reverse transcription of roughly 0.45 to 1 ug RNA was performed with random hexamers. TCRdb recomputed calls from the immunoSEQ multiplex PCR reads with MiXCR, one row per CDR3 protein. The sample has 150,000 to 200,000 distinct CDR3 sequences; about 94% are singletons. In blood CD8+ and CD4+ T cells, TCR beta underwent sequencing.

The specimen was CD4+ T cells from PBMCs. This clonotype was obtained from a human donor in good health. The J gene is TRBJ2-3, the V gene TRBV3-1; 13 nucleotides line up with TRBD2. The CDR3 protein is CASRKLAGGPTDTQYF. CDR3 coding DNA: TGTGCCAGCAGGAAACTAGCGGGGGGGCCGACAGATACGCAGTATTTT.